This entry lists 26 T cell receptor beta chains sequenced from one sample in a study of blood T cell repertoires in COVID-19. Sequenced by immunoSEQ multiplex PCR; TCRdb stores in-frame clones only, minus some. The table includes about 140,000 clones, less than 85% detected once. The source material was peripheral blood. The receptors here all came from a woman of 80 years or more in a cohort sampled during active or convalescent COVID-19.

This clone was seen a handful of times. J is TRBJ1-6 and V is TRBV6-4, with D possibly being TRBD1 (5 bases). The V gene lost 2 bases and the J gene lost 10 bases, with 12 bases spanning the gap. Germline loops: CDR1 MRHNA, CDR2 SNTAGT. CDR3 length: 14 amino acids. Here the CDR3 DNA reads TGTGCCAGCAGTGACAGGGGTGGAGGGTCACCCCTCCACTTT. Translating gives CASSDRGGGSPLHF.

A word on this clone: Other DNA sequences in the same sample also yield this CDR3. CDR3: CASSRDSQETQYF. Here the CDR3 DNA reads TGTGCCAGCAGCCGGGACAGCCAAGAGACCCAGTACTTC. The chain employs TRBV5-4 and TRBJ2-5; 7 bases agree with TRBD1. V trimming: 4 bases; J trimming: 1 base; junction bases outside the gene matches: 1. Germline V CDR1 and CDR2: SGHNT, YYREEE (reference sequence). The CDR3 consists of 13 residues. Filled out from reference TRBV5-4 and TRBJ2-5, the complete variable domain reads ETGVTQSPTHLIKTRGQQVTLRCSSQSGHNTVSWYQQALGQGPQFIFQYYREEENGRGNFPPRFSGLQFPNYSSELNVNALELDDSALYLCASSRDSQETQYFGPGTRLLVL.

CDR3 coding DNA: TGTGCCAGCAGCTTAAGCGGACTAGCGGGAGAGACCCAGTACTTC. As protein: CASSLSGLAGETQYF. The chain carries TRBV7-3 and TRBJ2-5; 11 nucleotides match TRBD2. This CDR3 region has 15 residues. Germline-derived CDR1 and CDR2 are SGHTA and FQGTGA. V shed 1 base, J shed 4 bases, and the junction held 2 bases outside the gene matches.

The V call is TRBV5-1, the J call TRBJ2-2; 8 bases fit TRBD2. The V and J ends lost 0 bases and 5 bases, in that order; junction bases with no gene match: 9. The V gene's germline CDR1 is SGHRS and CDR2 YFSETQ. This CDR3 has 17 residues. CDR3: CASSLAPGGPITGELFF. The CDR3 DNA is TGCGCCAGCAGCTTGGCCCCGGGGGGGCCGATTACCGGGGAGCTGTTTTTT.

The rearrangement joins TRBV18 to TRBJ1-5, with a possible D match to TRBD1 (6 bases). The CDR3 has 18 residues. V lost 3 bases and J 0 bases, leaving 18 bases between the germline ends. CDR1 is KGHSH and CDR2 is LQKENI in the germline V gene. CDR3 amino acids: CASSPRGGGRLSNQPQHF. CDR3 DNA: TGTGCCAGCTCACCCCGCGGGGGGGGCCGCCTTAGCAATCAGCCCCAGCATTTT.

In DNA form, the CDR3 reads TGTGCCAGCAGTTACCACGGGAGACTAGAGCAGTACGTC. Translated, it gives CASSYHGRLEQYV. The V call is TRBV6-2 or TRBV6-3, the J call TRBJ2-7, with a possible D match to TRBD2 (6 bases). The CDR3 is 13 amino acids. Per the germline V gene, CDR1 is MNHEY and CDR2 is SVGEGT. Trimming removed 2 bases at V and 7 bases at J, with 12 bases between.

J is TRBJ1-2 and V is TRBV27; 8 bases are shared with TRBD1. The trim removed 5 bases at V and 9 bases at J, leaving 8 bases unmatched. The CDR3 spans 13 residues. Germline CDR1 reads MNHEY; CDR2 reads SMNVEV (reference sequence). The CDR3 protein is CASSPGQGIRYTF. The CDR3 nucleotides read TGTGCCAGCAGTCCAGGACAGGGAATCCGCTACACCTTC.

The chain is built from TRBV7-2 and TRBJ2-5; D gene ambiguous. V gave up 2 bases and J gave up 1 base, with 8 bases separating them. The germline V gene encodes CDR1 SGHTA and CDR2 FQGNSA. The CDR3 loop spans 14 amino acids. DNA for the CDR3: TGTGCCAGCAGCTTATCTGTCCTCCAAGAGACCCAGTACTTC. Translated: CASSLSVLQETQYF.

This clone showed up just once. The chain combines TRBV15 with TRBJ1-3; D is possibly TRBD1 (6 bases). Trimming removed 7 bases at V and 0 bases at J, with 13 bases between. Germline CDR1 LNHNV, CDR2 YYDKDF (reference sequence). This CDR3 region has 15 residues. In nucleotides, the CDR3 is TGTGCCACCAAGGGACACCCGACCTCTGGAAACACCATATATTTT. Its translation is CATKGHPTSGNTIYF.

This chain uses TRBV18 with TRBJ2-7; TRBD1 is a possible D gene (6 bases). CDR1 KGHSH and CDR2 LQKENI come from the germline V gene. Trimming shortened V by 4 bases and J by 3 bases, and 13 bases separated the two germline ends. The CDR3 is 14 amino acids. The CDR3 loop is CASSLSRTVYEQYF. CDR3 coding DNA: TGTGCCAGCTCACTTTCAAGGACAGTCTACGAGCAGTACTTC.

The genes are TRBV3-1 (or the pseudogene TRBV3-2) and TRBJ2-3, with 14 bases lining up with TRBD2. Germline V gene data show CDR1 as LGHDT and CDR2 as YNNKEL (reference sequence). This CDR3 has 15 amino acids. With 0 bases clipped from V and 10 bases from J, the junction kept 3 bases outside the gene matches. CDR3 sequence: CASSQETSGGAPQYF. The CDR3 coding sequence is TGTGCCAGCAGCCAAGAGACTAGCGGGGGGGCTCCGCAGTATTTT.

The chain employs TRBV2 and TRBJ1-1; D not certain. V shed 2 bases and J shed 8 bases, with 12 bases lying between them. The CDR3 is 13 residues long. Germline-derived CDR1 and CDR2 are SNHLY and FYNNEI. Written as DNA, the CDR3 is TGTGCCAGCAGTGAAATGAGGTCAGACGAAGCTTTCTTT. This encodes CASSEMRSDEAFF.

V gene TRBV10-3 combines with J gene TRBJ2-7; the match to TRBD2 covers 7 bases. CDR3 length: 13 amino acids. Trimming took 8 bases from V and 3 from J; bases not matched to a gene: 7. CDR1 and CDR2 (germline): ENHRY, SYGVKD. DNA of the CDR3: TGTGCCATCGCCGAGGGAGGGGACTACGAGCAGTACGTC. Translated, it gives CAIAEGGDYEQYV.

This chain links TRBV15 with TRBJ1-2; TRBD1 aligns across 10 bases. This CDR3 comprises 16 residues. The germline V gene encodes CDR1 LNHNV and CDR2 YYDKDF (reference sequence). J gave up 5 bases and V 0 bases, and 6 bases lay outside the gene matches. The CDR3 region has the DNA TGTGCCACCAGCAGAGATAGGGGACAGGGGCTGTATGGCTACACCTTC. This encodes CATSRDRGQGLYGYTF.

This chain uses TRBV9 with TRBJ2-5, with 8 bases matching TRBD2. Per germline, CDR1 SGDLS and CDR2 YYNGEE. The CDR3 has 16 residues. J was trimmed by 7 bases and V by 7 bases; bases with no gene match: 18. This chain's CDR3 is CASVFFMWSRGGTQYF. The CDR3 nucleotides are TGTGCCAGCGTATTTTTTATGTGGAGCCGGGGGGGGACCCAGTACTTC.

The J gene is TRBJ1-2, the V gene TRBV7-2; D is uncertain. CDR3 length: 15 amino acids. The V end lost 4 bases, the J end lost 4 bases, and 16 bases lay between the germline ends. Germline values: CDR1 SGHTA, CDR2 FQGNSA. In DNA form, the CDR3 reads TGTGCCAGCAGCTCACCAGACGGGAAAAGCTATGGCTACACCTTC. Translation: CASSSPDGKSYGYTF.

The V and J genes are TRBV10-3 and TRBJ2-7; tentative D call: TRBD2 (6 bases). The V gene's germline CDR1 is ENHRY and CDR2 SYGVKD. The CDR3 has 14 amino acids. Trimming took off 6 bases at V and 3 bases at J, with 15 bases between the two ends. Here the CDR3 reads CAIRPGPGVYEQYV. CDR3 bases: TGTGCCATCAGACCGGGCCCGGGGGTCTACGAGCAGTACGTC.

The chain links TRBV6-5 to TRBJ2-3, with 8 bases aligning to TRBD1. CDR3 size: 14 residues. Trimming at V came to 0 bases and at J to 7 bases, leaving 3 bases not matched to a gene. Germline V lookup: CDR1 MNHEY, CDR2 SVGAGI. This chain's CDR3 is CASSYSTRGHTQYF. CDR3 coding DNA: TGTGCCAGCAGTTACTCTACCAGGGGGCATACGCAGTATTTT.

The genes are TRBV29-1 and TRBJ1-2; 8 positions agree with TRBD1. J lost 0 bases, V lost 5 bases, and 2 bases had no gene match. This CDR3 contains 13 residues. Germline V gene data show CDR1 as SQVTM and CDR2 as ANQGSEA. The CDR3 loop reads CSVPDRANYGYTF. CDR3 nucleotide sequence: TGCAGCGTTCCGGACAGGGCTAACTATGGCTACACCTTC.

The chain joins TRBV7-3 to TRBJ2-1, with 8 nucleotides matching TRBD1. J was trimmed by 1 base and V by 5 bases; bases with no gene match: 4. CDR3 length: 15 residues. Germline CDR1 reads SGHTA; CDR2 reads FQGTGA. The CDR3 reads CASSPDRGSYNEQFF. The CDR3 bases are TGTGCCAGCAGCCCCGACAGGGGTTCCTACAATGAGCAGTTCTTC.

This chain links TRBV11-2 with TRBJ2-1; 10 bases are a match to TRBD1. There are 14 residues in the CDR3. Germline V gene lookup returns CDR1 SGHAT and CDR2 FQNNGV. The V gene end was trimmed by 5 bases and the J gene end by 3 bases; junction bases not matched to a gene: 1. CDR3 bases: TGTGCCAGCAGCAGGACAGGGGGCTACAATGAGCAGTTCTTC. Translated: CASSRTGGYNEQFF.

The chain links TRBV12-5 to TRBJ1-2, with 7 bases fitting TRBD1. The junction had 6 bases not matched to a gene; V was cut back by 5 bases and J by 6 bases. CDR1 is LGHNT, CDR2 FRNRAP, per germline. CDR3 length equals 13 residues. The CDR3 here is CASGTDRTHGYTF. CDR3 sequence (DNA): TGTGCTAGTGGTACGGACAGGACCCATGGCTACACCTTC.

In DNA form, the CDR3 reads TGTGCCAGCAGCGTAGGGGCAGGGGCACGCACCGGGGAGCTGTTTTTT. Residues: CASSVGAGARTGELFF. This chain uses TRBV9 with TRBJ2-2, with a possible D match to TRBD1 (6 bases). The CDR3 runs 16 residues. The V end lost 0 bases, the J end lost 4 bases, and 13 bases lay between the germline ends. CDR1 is SGDLS and CDR2 is YYNGEE in the germline V gene. Supplemented by reference TRBV9 and TRBJ2-2, the full variable domain reads DSGVTQTPKHLITATGQRVTLRCSPRSGDLSVYWYQQSLDQGLQFLIQYYNGEERAKGNILERFSAQQFPDLHSELNLSSLELGDSALYFCASSVGAGARTGELFFGEGSRLTVL.

CDR3 sequence (DNA): TGCAGCGTCCTAGGACTAGCGGGGGCCTTCCAAGAGACCCAGTACTTC. It is translated as CSVLGLAGAFQETQYF. J is TRBJ2-5 and V is TRBV29-1; TRBD2 matches at 13 bases. From germline, CDR1 is SQVTM and CDR2 ANQGSEA. This CDR3 is built from 16 residues. J lost 1 base, V lost 6 bases, and 8 bases had no gene match.

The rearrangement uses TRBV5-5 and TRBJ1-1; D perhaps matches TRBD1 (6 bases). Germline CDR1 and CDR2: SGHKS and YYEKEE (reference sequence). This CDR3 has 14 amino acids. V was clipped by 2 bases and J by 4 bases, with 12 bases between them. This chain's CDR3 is CASSLGQGSTEAFF. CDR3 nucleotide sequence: TGTGCCAGCAGCTTAGGGCAGGGGAGCACTGAAGCTTTCTTT.

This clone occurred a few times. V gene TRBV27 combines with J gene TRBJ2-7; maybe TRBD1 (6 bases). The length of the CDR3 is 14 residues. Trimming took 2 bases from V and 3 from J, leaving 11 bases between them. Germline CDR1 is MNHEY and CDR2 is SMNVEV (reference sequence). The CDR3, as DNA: TGTGCCAGCAGTTTACAGGGGCCGAACTACGAGCAGTACTTC. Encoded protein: CASSLQGPNYEQYF.